This T cell receptor beta chain originates from a study of CD8 T cells in Susac syndrome. Overall study results and limits: A relatively small number of individuals underwent TCR sequencing and HLA analysis.

RNA, at roughly 0.5 to 1 ug, was reverse transcribed with random hexamers. Amplification of TCR beta CDR3 by immunoSEQ multiplex PCR spanned 54 Vbeta and 13 Jbeta. TCRdb called the immunoSEQ multiplex PCR reads again in MiXCR, with one record for every CDR3 protein. The table has about 300,000 distinct CDR3 sequences, approximately 85% seen once. This clonotype occurred once. The antigen remains unidentified. The germline CDR1 and CDR2 sequences are LGHDT and YNNKEL (reference sequence). The CDR3 covers 15 residues. V was cut by 3 bases and J by 0 bases, with 12 bases left in between. CD8+ and CD4+ T cells from blood underwent TCR beta sequencing. The TEMRA cells underwent FACS enrichment, while the CD8+ and CD4+ T cells underwent negative isolation.

The rearrangement links TRBV3-1 to TRBJ2-7; tentatively, D is TRBD2 (5 bases). Sequencing was carried out using CD8+ T cells from PBMCs. The receptor's source is a human donor with multiple sclerosis. CDR3 residues: CASSQEASSSYEQYF. The CDR3 DNA reads as TGTGCCAGCAGCCAGGAGGCATCGAGCTCCTACGAGCAGTACTTC.